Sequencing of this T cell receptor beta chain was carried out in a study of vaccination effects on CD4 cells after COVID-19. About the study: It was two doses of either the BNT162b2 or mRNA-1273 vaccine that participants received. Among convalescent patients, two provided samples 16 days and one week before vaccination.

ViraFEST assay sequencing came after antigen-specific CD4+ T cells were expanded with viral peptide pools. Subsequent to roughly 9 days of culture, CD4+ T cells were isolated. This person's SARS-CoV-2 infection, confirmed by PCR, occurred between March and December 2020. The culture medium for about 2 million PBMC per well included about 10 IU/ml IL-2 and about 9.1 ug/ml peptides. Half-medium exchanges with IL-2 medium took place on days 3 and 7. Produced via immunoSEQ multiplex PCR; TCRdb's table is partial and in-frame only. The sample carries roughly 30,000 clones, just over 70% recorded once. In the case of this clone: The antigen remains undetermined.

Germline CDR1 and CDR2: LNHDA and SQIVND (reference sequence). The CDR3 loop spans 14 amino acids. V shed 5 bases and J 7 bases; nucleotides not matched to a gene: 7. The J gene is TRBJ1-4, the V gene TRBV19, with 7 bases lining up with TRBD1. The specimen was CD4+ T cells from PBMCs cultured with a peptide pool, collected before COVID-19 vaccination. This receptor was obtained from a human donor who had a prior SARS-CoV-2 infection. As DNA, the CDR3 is TGTGCCAGTAGTTTCAGACAGGGAGCTGAAAAACTGTTTTTT. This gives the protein CASSFRQGAEKLFF.